This TCR beta chain was recorded in a study of T cells in localized non-small cell lung cancer. TCRdb keeps only in-frame clones here, not all; method: immunoSEQ multiplex PCR. The sample holds 48,000 or so clones; 70% to 90% are singletons and the top ten take 15% to 20%. This CDR3 has 12 residues. Germline V gives CDR1 SGHNT, CDR2 YYREEE (reference sequence). Trimming cost V 7 bases and J 2 bases, with 9 bases left between them. Comment on this clone: What it binds is not known.

Findings and limits, study-wide: Compared with tumor, uninvolved adjacent lung displayed greater T cell clonality, ranking highest overall.

The V and J genes are TRBV5-4 and TRBJ1-2; D gene ambiguous. The sequenced sample was peripheral blood, obtained before any cancer treatment. The receptor was derived from an older male donor with stage III squamous cell lung carcinoma. This chain's CDR3 is CASHLMNYGYTF. Written as DNA, the CDR3 is TGTGCCAGCCACCTTATGAACTATGGCTACACCTTC.